This T cell receptor beta chain was recorded in a study of blood T cell repertoires in COVID-19. Study-level background: The United States, Italy and Spain were the sources of the acute and convalescent COVID-19 samples. T cells, B-cell-depleted T cells, or PBMCs supplied cDNA or gDNA.

In the original analysis: By means of reference gene primer amplification, nucleated cell counts were estimated. Here immunoSEQ multiplex PCR was the method, and the copy in TCRdb shows in-frame clones only, minus some. D and trimming were read from the DNA, whereas the V and J calls and clone size are those reported in that table. Counted here are roughly 120,000 clones, about 74% occurring once; the ten biggest clones make up about 6.8%. The length of the CDR3 is 15 residues. The V end was cut by 0 bases, the J end by 2 bases, with 10 bases between. Germline V gene sequence: CDR1 MNHEY, CDR2 SVGAGI.

The chain couples TRBV6-5 to TRBJ1-2, with D maybe TRBD1 (5 bases). Sequencing was performed on peripheral blood. The receptor was isolated from a man aged 70 or older with acute or convalescent COVID-19. CDR3 nucleotide sequence: TGTGCCAGCAGTTACTCGTTTAGACAGAACTATGGCTACACCTTC. It translates to CASSYSFRQNYGYTF.